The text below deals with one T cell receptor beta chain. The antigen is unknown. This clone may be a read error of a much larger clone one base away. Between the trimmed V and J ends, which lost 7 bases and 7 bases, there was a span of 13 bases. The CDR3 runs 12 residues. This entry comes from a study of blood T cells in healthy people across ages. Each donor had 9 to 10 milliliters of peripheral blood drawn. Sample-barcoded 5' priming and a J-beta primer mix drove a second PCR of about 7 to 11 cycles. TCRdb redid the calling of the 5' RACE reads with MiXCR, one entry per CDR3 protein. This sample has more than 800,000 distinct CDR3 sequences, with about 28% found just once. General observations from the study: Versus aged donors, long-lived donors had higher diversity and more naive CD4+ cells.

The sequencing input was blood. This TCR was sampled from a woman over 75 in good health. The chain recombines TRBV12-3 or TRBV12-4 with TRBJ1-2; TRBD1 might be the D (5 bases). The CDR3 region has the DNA TGTGCCAGCAATCGGGACTCCTGTGGCTACACCTTC. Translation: CASNRDSCGYTF.